This TCR beta chain was retrieved from a study of tumor-infiltrating lymphocytes in primary liver carcinoma. Study as a whole: Each participant had primary liver carcinoma, and surgical resection was the treatment. Stage T1-T3 N0M0 tumors spanned 4.2 to 10 cm.

The germline V gene encodes CDR1 SGHVS and CDR2 FQNEAQ. The CDR3 runs to 16 residues. The study extracted blood RNA from unsorted whole blood and also extracted germline DNA. An approximately 4.3-milliliter peripheral blood sample was collected before surgery. As regards this clonotype: A junction boundary mismatches the germline segment, possibly from a read error.

Using a constant-region primer together with ProtoScript II reverse transcriptase, TCR beta cDNA was made from 500 to 650 ng of total RNA. It was through three nested multiplex PCR rounds of slightly modified ARM-PCR that TCR beta libraries arose. Investigators reported that the first two PCR rounds, at around 10 cycles each, used TRBV1-TRBV30 forward primers with a C-beta reverse primer. TCRdb analysed the multiplex PCR reads with MiXCR anew, one entry per CDR3 protein. The sample has about 330,000 distinct CDR3 sequences, approximately 65% seen once; the top ten hold 6.5%. What was sequenced was peripheral blood. This sequence was found in a man between 40 and 49 years old with primary liver carcinoma and hepatitis B virus infection. The chain uses TRBV7-8 and TRBJ2-4; TRBD2 matches 10 bases. CDR3 protein: CASSLVLAGEGDIQYF. As DNA, the CDR3 is TGTGCTAGCAGCTTAGTCCTAGCGGGAGAGGGCGACATTCAGTACTTC.